These 28 T cell receptor beta chains came from one sample sequenced in a study of post-analysis software for immune sequencing data. Findings of the study overall: Controls had lower frequencies than patients of 4 or 5 TRBV segments, which included TRBV5-6, TRBV5-1 and TRBV20-1.

Their recognized antigens are unknown. Incorporated into the TCR beta cDNA libraries were unique molecular identifiers, which served to reduce PCR and sequencing biases. MiXCR, applied by TCRdb to the PCR reads, yields one record per CDR3 protein. The data show about 540,000 distinct CDR3 sequences, around 36% seen once. The sequenced sample consisted of blood. The receptor set was obtained from a girl under 18 with multiple sclerosis.

This clonotype was seen a few times. This rearrangement joins TRBV6-4 to TRBJ1-5, with D perhaps TRBD1 (5 bases). This CDR3 comprises 14 residues. CDR1 and CDR2 from the germline V gene are MRHNA and SNTAGT. V was clipped by 0 bases and J by 7 bases, with 10 bases between them. CDR3 in DNA: TGTGCCAGCAGTGACTCTGGGGGGGGACAGCCCCAGCATTTT. Translation: CASSDSGGGQPQHF.

The CDR3 sequence: CASNPPSGAWADTQYF. The CDR3 coding sequence is TGTGCCAGCAACCCTCCTAGCGGGGCTTGGGCAGATACGCAGTATTTT. This chain uses TRBV5-4 with TRBJ2-3; 9 nucleotides line up with TRBD2. Germline CDR1 reads SGHNT; CDR2 reads YYREEE (reference sequence). V lost 6 bases to trimming and J lost 4 bases; unmatched junction nucleotides: 12. CDR3 length equals 16 residues.

The chain is built from TRBV27 and TRBJ2-3, with TRBD2 as a possible D gene (6 bases). The CDR3 length is 15 residues. The germline gives CDR1 MNHEY, CDR2 SMNVEV (reference sequence). Trimming left V 3 bases short and J 6 bases short, with 16 bases between. The CDR3 nucleotides read TGTGCCAGCAGTTTTCTTGGCGGGGAAGGGGATACGCAGTATTTT. This translates into CASSFLGGEGDTQYF.

V and J are TRBV5-1 and TRBJ1-1; D not certain. The CDR3 consists of 16 residues. Germline V gives CDR1 SGHRS, CDR2 YFSETQ. Between the trimmed V and J ends, which lost 0 bases and 2 bases, there was a span of 14 bases. The CDR3 nucleotides read TGCGCCAGCAGCTTGGGGCTCTTGGACGGAAACACTGAAGCTTTCTTT. This gives the protein CASSLGLLDGNTEAFF.

This chain joins TRBV9 and TRBJ1-2; 9 bases fit TRBD1. CDR3 size: 16 residues. The junction had 10 bases not matched to a gene; V was cut back by 0 bases and J by 7 bases. Germline loops: CDR1 SGDLS, CDR2 YYNGEE. CDR3 sequence reads: CASSVGTGQGTGGYTF. DNA of the CDR3: TGTGCCAGCAGCGTAGGGACCGGACAGGGGACGGGTGGCTACACCTTC.

This clonotype was recorded once. Because it lacks the conserved phenylalanine or tryptophan at the end, this CDR3 is likely a read error. The chain is built from TRBV5-6 and TRBJ2-1, with 12 bases identical to TRBD2. The CDR3 consists of 16 residues. Germline-derived CDR1 and CDR2 are SGHDT and YYEEEE. The CDR3 DNA sequence: TGTGCCAGCAGCAAGAGGACTAGCGGGGTCTACAAGGAGCAGTTCTGC. Its translation is CASSKRTSGVYKEQFC.

This chain uses TRBV6-6 with TRBJ1-6; D possibly corresponds to TRBD1 (5 bases). Trimming removed 7 bases at V and 9 bases at J, with 16 bases between. The CDR3 is made up of 14 amino acids. CDR1 and CDR2 from the germline V gene are MNHNY and SVGAGI (reference sequence). The CDR3 here is CASTFGGDGSPLHF. CDR3 sequence (DNA): TGTGCCAGCACTTTCGGGGGAGATGGTTCACCCCTCCACTTT.

The chain couples TRBV5-1 to TRBJ1-1; D is unclear. The germline V and J ends were trimmed by 0 bases and 0 bases, with 6 bases remaining between them. CDR1 and CDR2 from the germline V gene are SGHRS and YFSETQ. CDR3 length: 14 amino acids. CDR3 sequence: CASSLEPVNTEAFF. The CDR3 DNA reads TGCGCCAGCAGCTTGGAACCGGTGAACACTGAAGCTTTCTTT.

This clonotype was picked up a small number of times. The CDR3 reads CASRPGRLRAFF. For the CDR3, the DNA is TGTGCCAGCAGGCCGGGCAGGCTGCGAGCTTTCTTT. The rearrangement joins TRBV12-3 or TRBV12-4 to TRBJ1-1; D ambiguous. The V end lost 6 bases, the J end lost 10 bases, and 15 bases lay between the germline ends. This CDR3 region has 12 residues.

This chain connects TRBV20-1 to TRBJ1-2; D is perhaps TRBD1 (6 bases). The V gene lost 2 bases and the J gene lost 0 bases, with 10 bases spanning the gap. The CDR3 is 14 amino acids. The germline V gene encodes CDR1 DFQATT and CDR2 SNEGSKA (reference sequence). In nucleotides, the CDR3 is TGCAGTGCTAGAACACAGGGCCCTAACTATGGCTACACCTTC. Protein product: CSARTQGPNYGYTF.

This clonotype was observed a few times. The chain has TRBV5-1 and TRBJ2-3; D remains unclear. The germline gives CDR1 SGHRS, CDR2 YFSETQ. The CDR3 spans 18 residues. The V end lost 0 bases, the J end lost 1 base, and 18 bases lay between the germline ends. The CDR3 here is CASSLAGHNALGTDTQYF. CDR3 DNA: TGCGCCAGCAGCTTGGCCGGCCACAACGCTTTGGGCACAGATACGCAGTATTTT. Looking up the rest from reference TRBV5-1 and TRBJ2-3 gives the full variable domain: KAGVTQTPRYLIKTRGQQVTLSCSPISGHRSVSWYQQTPGQGLQFLFEYFSETQRNKGNFPGRFSGRQFSNSRSEMNVSTLELGDSALYLCASSLAGHNALGTDTQYFGPGTRLTVL.

The chain employs TRBV14 and TRBJ1-2; no reliable D call. Germline values: CDR1 SGHDN, CDR2 FVKESK. Deletions cut 0 bases from V and 6 bases from J, with 17 bases between. CDR3 size: 16 residues. CDR3 in amino acids: CASSQDAEIWADGYTF. CDR3 in DNA: TGTGCCAGCAGCCAAGATGCGGAAATATGGGCAGATGGCTACACCTTC.

Comment on this clonotype: One end of the junction varies from germline; a read error may be responsible. The chain has TRBV12-3 or TRBV12-4 and TRBJ2-1; D ambiguous. The CDR3 is made up of 10 amino acids. The DNA for the CDR3 is TGTGCCAGTTCACACAATGAGCAGTGCTTC. Amino acid sequence: CASSHNEQCF.

This clonotype was seen more than once but under ten times. The gene calls are TRBV12-3 or TRBV12-4 and TRBJ1-2; tentatively, D is TRBD1 (5 bases). The germline V and J ends were trimmed by 6 bases and 8 bases, with 16 bases remaining between them. The CDR3 is made up of 13 amino acids. The CDR3 sequence: CASRTRGAEGYTF. Here the CDR3 DNA reads TGTGCCAGCAGGACCCGAGGGGCGGAGGGCTACACCTTC.

The V call is TRBV28, the J call TRBJ2-7; tentatively, D is TRBD1 or TRBD2 (5 bases each). The J call may be mistaken, given a closer DNA end match to TRBJ2-5. Germline lookup yields CDR1 MDHEN and CDR2 SYDVKM. The CDR3 is made up of 14 amino acids. CDR3 sequence: CASRPWDRRETQYF. The CDR3 coding sequence is TGTGCCAGCCGACCCTGGGACCGCCGAGAGACCCAGTACTTC.

This clonotype has a handful of counts. The chain couples TRBV11-2 to TRBJ1-6; TRBD1 aligns across 7 bases. This CDR3 is 14 amino acids long. Germline CDR1 is SGHAT and CDR2 is FQNNGV. V trimming: 4 bases; J trimming: 10 bases; junction bases outside the gene matches: 7. The CDR3 coding sequence is TGTGCCAGCAGCTACCGGGACAGCTCATCACCCCTCCACTTT. Protein sequence: CASSYRDSSSPLHF.

As concerns this clonotype: The junction differs from germline at one of its ends, possibly a read error. The rearrangement uses TRBV7-6 and TRBJ2-7; 9 bases align to TRBD1. This CDR3 region has 15 residues. From germline, CDR1 is SGHVS and CDR2 FNYEAQ. CDR3 DNA sequence: TGTACCAGCAGCCAAAGGGACAGGGACTCCTACGAGCAGTACTTC. The encoded protein is CTSSQRDRDSYEQYF.

V usage is TRBV3-1 and J usage is TRBJ1-2; tentative D call: TRBD1 (5 bases). Germline CDR1 and CDR2: LGHDT and YNNKEL (reference sequence). The CDR3 is 14 residues long. The V end lost 4 bases, the J end lost 7 bases, and 16 bases lay between the germline ends. The DNA of the CDR3 is TGTGCCAGCAGCCCGACAGTACGCTTTGGTGGCTACACCTTC. The encoded protein is CASSPTVRFGGYTF.

Here the CDR3 DNA reads TGCGCCAGCAGCCAAGGGTTACTTCCACGCGTCGGGGAGCTGTTTTTT. It codes for CASSQGLLPRVGELFF. This chain connects TRBV4-1 to TRBJ2-2; D gene unclear. The V end lost 1 base, the J end lost 7 bases, and 16 bases lay between the germline ends. CDR3 size: 16 residues. Germline V gene data show CDR1 as MGHRA and CDR2 as YSYEKL.

This chain connects TRBV5-5 to TRBJ1-5; TRBD1 aligns across 9 bases. Germline CDR1 reads SGHKS; CDR2 reads YYEKEE (reference sequence). J gave up 5 bases and V 4 bases, and 4 bases lay outside the gene matches. CDR3 size: 14 residues. The CDR3 region is CASSEGQGDQPQHF. The CDR3 region has the DNA TGTGCCAGCAGCGAGGGACAGGGAGATCAGCCCCAGCATTTT.

The rearrangement joins TRBV5-1 to TRBJ2-1; 11 bases fit TRBD2. J lost 5 bases, V lost 0 bases, and 10 bases had no gene match. There are 18 residues in the CDR3. CDR1 SGHRS and CDR2 YFSETQ come from the germline V gene. CDR3 nucleotide sequence: TGCGCCAGCAGCTTGGCCCCTAGCGGGAGGCAGTTTAACAATGAGCAGTTCTTC. It is translated as CASSLAPSGRQFNNEQFF.

Only a few counts were recorded for this clonotype. Since no conserved phenylalanine or tryptophan closes the CDR3, a read error is the likely cause. The chain uses TRBV10-3 and TRBJ2-4; perhaps TRBD2 as D (6 bases). Germline CDR1 ENHRY, CDR2 SYGVKD. V was clipped by 10 bases and J by 8 bases, with 18 bases between them. The CDR3 spans 13 residues. DNA for the CDR3: TGTGCCACAGGTGGAGGGATGAGGGACATTCAGTACTTA. It encodes CATGGGMRDIQYL.

The rearrangement links TRBV10-1 to TRBJ2-5; 7 nucleotides agree with TRBD2. CDR3 length: 14 residues. Trimming took 3 bases from V and 4 from J; bases not matched to a gene: 5. CDR1 and CDR2 (germline): WNHNN, SYGVQD (reference sequence). CDR3 nucleotide sequence: TGCGCCAGCAGTGAACTTCCTAGCGGAGAGACCCAGTACTTC. Protein sequence: CASSELPSGETQYF.

There are a few counts of this clonotype. The chain employs TRBV29-1 and TRBJ1-2; D gene unclear. The CDR3 extends over 9 amino acids. Germline assignment: CDR1 SQVTM and CDR2 ANQGSEA. With 0 bases removed from V and 7 bases from J, the gap between germline ends came to 0 bases. DNA for the CDR3: TGCAGCGTTGAAGATGGCTACACCTTC. The encoded protein is CSVEDGYTF.

Ten or more counts support this clonotype. This chain uses TRBV20-1 with TRBJ2-7; the match to TRBD1 covers 8 bases. CDR1 DFQATT and CDR2 SNEGSKA come from the germline V gene (reference sequence). CDR3 length equals 18 residues. After removal of 0 bases from V and 1 base from J, the junction contained 14 bases not matched to a gene. CDR3 nucleotide sequence: TGCAGTGCTAGAGATCGATTGGATAGACAGGGGCGGTCCTACGAGCAGTACTTC. As protein: CSARDRLDRQGRSYEQYF.

In its sample, this clonotype was seen a few times. The CDR3 coding sequence is TGTGCCAGCAGTTCGTATTTCCCGGGACAGGCTTACAATGAGCAGTTCTTC. This gives the protein CASSSYFPGQAYNEQFF. The chain recombines TRBV12-3 or TRBV12-4 with TRBJ2-1; 8 bases fit TRBD1. J gave up 4 bases and V 4 bases, and 12 bases lay outside the gene matches. This CDR3 contains 17 residues.

On this clonotype: A much larger clone lies one base from this, so it may be a read error. The V call is TRBV27, the J call TRBJ2-7, with a tentative D call TRBD2 (6 bases). The CDR3 spans 14 residues. Trimming cost V 6 bases and J 2 bases, with 14 bases left between them. Germline V gene data show CDR1 as MNHEY and CDR2 as SMNVEV (reference sequence). CDR3 amino acids: CASSMGLVAYEQYF. Written as DNA, the CDR3 is TGTGCCAGCAGCATGGGACTCGTCGCCTACGAGCAGTACTTC.

This clonotype was counted between two and nine times. The rearrangement joins TRBV12-3 or TRBV12-4 to TRBJ2-5; 9 nucleotides align to TRBD2. V gave up 6 bases and J gave up 2 bases; unmatched junction bases: 13. The CDR3 has 17 residues. The CDR3 DNA sequence: TGTGCCAGCAGCGCTGGGACCTTAGCGGGGGCACAAGAGACCCAGTACTTC. Its protein product is CASSAGTLAGAQETQYF.